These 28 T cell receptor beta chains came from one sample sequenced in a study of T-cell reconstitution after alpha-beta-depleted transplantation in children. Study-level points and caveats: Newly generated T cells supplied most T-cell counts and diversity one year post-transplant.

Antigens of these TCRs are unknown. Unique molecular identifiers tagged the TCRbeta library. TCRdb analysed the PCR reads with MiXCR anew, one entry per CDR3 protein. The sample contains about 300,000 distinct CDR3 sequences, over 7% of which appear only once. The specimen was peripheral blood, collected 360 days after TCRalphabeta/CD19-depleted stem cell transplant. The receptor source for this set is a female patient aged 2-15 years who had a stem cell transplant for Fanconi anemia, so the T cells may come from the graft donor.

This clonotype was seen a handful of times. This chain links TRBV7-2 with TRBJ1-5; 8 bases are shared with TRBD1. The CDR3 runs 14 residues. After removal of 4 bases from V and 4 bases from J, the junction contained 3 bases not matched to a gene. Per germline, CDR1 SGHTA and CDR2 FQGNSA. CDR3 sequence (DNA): TGTGCCAGCAGCTCAAGACAGGGGAATCAGCCCCAGCATTTT. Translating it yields CASSSRQGNQPQHF.

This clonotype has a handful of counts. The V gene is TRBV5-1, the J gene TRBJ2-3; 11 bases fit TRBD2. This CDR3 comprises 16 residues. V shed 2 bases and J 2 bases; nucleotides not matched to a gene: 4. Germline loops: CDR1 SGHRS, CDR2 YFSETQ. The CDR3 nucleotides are TGCGCCAGCAGCTTCGGGACTAGCGGATTCACAGATACGCAGTATTTT. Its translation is CASSFGTSGFTDTQYF.

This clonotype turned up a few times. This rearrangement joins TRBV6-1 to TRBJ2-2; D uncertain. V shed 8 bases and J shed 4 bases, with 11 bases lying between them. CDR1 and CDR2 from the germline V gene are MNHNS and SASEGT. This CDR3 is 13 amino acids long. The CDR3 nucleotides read TGTGCCAGCTCTGGCAGGTCCACCGGGGAGCTGTTTTTT. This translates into CASSGRSTGELFF.

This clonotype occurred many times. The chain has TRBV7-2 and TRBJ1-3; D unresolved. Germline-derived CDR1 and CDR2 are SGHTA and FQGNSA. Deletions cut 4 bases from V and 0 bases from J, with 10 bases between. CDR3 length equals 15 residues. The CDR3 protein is CASSSRPYSGNTIYF. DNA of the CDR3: TGTGCCAGCAGCTCTCGACCATACTCTGGAAACACCATATATTTT.

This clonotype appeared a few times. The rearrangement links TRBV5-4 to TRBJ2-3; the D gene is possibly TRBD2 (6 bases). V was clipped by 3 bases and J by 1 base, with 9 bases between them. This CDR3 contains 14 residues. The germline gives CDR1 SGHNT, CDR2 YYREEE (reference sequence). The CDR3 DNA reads TGTGCCAGCAGCTCGGGGACTCGCACAGATACGCAGTATTTT. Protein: CASSSGTRTDTQYF. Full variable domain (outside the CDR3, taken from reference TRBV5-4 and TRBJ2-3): ETGVTQSPTHLIKTRGQQVTLRCSSQSGHNTVSWYQQALGQGPQFIFQYYREEENGRGNFPPRFSGLQFPNYSSELNVNALELDDSALYLCASSSGTRTDTQYFGPGTRLTVL.

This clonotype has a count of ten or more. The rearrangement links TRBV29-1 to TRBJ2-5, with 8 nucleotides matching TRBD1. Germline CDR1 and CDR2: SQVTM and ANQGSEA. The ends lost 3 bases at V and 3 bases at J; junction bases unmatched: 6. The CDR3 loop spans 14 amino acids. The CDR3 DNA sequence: TGCAGCGTTGACAGGACAGGGTCTGAAGAGACCCAGTACTTC. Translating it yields CSVDRTGSEETQYF.

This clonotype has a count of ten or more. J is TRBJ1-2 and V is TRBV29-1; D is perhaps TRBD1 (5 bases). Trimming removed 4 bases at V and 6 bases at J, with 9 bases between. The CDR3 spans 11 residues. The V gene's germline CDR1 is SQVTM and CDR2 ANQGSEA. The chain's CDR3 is CSVAGSDGYTF. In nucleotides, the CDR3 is TGCAGCGTTGCAGGGTCGGATGGCTACACCTTC.

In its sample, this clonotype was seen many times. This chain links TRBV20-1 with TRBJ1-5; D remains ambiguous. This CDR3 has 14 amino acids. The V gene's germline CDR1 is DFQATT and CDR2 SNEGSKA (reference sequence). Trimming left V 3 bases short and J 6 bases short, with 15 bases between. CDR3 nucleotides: TGCAGTGCTAGCCACTTAGGACGGGGTCAGCCCCAGCATTTT. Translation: CSASHLGRGQPQHF.

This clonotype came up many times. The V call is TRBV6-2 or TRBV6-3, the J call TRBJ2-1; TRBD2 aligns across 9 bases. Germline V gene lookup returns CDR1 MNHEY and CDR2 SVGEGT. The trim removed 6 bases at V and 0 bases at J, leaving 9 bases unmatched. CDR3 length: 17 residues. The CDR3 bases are TGTGCCAGCAGGTCGGTACTAGCGGGTAGCTCCTACAATGAGCAGTTCTTC. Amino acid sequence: CASRSVLAGSSYNEQFF.

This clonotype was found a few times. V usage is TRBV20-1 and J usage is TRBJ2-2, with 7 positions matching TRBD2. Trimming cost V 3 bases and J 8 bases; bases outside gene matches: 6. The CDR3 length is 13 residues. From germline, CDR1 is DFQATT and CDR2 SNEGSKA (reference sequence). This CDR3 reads CSARGAGAGELFF. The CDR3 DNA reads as TGCAGTGCTAGGGGTGCGGGAGCGGGGGAGCTGTTTTTT.

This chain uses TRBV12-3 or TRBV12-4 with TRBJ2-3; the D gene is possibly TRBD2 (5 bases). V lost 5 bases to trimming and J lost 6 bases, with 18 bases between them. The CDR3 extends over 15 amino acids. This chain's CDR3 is CASSALVGLTDTQYF. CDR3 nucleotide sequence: TGTGCCAGCAGTGCATTGGTCGGACTCACTGATACGCAGTATTTT.

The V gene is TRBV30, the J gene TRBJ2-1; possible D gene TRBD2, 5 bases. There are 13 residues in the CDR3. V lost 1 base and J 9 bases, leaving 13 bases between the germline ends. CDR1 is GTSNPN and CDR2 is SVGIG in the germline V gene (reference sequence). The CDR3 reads CAWSEKVRGEQFF. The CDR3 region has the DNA TGTGCCTGGAGTGAAAAAGTCCGGGGTGAGCAGTTCTTC. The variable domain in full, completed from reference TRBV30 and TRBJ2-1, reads SQTIHQWPATLVQPVGSPLSLECTVEGTSNPNLYWYRQAAGRGLQLLFYSVGIGQISSEVPQNLSASRPQDRQFILSSKKLLLSDSGFYLCAWSEKVRGEQFFGPGTRLTVL.

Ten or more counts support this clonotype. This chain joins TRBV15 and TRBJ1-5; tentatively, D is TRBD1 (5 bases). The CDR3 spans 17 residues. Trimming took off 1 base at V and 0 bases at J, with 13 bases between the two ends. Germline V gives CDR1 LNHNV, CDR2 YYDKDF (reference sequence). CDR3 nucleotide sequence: TGTGCCACCAGCAGAGTTGCACAGGTCTTTAGCAATCAGCCCCAGCATTTT. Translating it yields CATSRVAQVFSNQPQHF.

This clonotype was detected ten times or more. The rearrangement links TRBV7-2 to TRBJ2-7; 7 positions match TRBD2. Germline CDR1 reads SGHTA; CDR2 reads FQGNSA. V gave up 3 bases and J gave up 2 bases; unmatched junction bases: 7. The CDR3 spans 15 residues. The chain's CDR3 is CASSFLAEAAYEQYF. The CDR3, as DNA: TGTGCCAGCAGCTTTCTAGCGGAGGCGGCCTACGAGCAGTACTTC.

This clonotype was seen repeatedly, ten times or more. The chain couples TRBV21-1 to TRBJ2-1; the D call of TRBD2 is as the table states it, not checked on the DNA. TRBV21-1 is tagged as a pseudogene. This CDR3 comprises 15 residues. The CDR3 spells CASSLRLSMVDEQFF. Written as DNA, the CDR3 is TGTGCCAGCAGTCTCAGACTAAGTATGGTTGATGAGCAGTTCTTC.

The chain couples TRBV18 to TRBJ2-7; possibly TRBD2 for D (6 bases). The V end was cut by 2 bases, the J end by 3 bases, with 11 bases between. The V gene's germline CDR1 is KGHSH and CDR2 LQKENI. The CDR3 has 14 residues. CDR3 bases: TGTGCCAGCTCACCAGGCGGGGACCACTACGAGCAGTACTTC. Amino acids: CASSPGGDHYEQYF. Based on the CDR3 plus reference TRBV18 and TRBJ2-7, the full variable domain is NAGVMQNPRHLVRRRGQEARLRCSPMKGHSHVYWYRQLPEEGLKFMVYLQKENIIDESGMPKERFSAEFPKEGPSILRIQQVVRGDSAAYFCASSPGGDHYEQYFGPGTRLTVT.

CDR3 nucleotides: TGTGCCAGCAGTTTAGGGACAGGGGGCTCCTATGGCTACACCTTC. Its translation: CASSLGTGGSYGYTF. The chain uses TRBV28 and TRBJ1-2; 12 bases align to TRBD1. The CDR3 extends over 15 amino acids. V lost 2 bases to trimming and J lost 4 bases; unmatched junction nucleotides: 2. CDR1 and CDR2 (germline): MDHEN, SYDVKM.

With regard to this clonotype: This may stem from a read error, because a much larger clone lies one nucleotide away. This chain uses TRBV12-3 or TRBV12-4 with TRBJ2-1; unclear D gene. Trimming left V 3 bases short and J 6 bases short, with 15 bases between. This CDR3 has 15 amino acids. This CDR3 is CASSLRSWSVNEQFF. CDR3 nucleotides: TGTGCCAGCAGTTTGAGGAGTTGGTCAGTCAATGAGCAGTTCTTC.

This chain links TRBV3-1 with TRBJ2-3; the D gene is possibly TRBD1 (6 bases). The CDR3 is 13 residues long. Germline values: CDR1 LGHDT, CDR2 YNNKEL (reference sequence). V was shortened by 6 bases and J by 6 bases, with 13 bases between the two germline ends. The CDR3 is CASRNPDRDTQYF. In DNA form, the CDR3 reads TGTGCCAGCAGAAACCCCGACAGGGATACGCAGTATTTT.

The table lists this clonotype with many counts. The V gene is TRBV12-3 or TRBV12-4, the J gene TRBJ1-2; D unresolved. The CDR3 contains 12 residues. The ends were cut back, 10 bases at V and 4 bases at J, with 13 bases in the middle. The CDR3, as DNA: TGTGCCACCTCCCCAGCGCCCTATGGCTACACCTTC. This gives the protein CATSPAPYGYTF.

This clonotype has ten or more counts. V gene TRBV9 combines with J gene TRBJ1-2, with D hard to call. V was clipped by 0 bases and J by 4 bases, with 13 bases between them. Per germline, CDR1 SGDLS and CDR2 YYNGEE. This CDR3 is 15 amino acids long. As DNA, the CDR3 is TGTGCCAGCAGCGTAGCGGACGGATTAGCCTATGGCTACACCTTC. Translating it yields CASSVADGLAYGYTF.

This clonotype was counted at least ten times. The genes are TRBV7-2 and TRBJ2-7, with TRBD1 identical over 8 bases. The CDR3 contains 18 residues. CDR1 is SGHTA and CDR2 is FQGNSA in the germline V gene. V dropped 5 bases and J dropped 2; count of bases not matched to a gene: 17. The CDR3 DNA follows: TGTGCCAGCAGCGCCAGGGGGCCCCATCCATATCTTCCCTACGAGCAGTACTTC. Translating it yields CASSARGPHPYLPYEQYF. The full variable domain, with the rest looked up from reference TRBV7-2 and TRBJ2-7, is GAGVSQSPSNKVTEKGKDVELRCDPISGHTALYWYRQSLGQGLEFLIYFQGNSAPDKSGLPSDRFSAERTGGSVSTLTIQRTQQEDSAVYLCASSARGPHPYLPYEQYFGPGTRLTVT.

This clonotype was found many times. The CDR3 loop reads CATSRRLAGATDTQYF. In DNA form, the CDR3 reads TGTGCCACCAGCAGAAGACTAGCGGGGGCTACAGATACGCAGTATTTT. The genes are TRBV15 and TRBJ2-3; 12 nucleotides agree with TRBD2. CDR1 and CDR2 (germline): LNHNV, YYDKDF (reference sequence). The junction had 3 bases not matched to a gene; V was cut back by 2 bases and J by 3 bases. The CDR3 is 16 residues long.

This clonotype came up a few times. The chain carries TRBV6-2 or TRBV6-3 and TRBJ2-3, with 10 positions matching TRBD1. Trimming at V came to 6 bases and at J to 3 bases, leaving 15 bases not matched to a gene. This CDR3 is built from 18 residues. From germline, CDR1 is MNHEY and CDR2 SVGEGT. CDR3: CASSPFGQGVSGTDTQYF. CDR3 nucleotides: TGTGCCAGCAGCCCCTTCGGACAGGGGGTGTCGGGTACAGATACGCAGTATTTT.

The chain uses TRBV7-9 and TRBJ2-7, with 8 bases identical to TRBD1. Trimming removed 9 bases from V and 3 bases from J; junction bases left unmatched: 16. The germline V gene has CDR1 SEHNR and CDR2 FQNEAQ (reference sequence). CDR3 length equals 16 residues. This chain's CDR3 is CARGPRGPLSIYEQYF. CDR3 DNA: TGTGCCAGGGGTCCCAGGGGGCCCCTATCTATCTACGAGCAGTACTTC.

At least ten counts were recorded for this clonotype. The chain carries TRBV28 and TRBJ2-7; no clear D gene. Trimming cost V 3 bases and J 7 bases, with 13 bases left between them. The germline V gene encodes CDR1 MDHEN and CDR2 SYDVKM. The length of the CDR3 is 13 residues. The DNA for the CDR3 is TGTGCCAGCAGTTTTAATTCAGGCCGTGAGCAGTACTTC. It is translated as CASSFNSGREQYF.

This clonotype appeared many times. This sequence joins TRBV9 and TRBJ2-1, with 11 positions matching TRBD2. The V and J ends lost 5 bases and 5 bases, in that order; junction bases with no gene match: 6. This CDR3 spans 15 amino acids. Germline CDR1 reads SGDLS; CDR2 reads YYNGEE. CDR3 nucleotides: TGTGCCAGCAGAACCGGGACTAGCGGAGACAATGAGCAGTTCTTC. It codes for CASRTGTSGDNEQFF.

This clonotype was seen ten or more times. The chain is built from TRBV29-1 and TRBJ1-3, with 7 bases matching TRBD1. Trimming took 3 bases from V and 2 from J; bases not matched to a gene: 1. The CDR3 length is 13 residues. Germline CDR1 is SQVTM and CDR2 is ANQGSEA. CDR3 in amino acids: CSVDDRAGNTIYF. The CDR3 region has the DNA TGCAGCGTTGACGACAGGGCTGGAAACACCATATATTTT.